One and the same sample provided the 11 T cell receptor beta chains below, sequenced in a study of blood T cell repertoires in COVID-19. Repertoires were generated with immunoSEQ multiplex PCR, while TCRdb's copy carries only in-frame clones and drops some. The sample lists a few hundred thousand clones, about 86% occurring once. What was sequenced was PBMCs or T cells enriched from blood (not recorded which). The receptor source for this set is a man aged 45-65 years who had recovered from COVID-19.

V gene TRBV7-2 combines with J gene TRBJ2-7; TRBD2 aligns across 8 bases. Germline V gives CDR1 SGHTA, CDR2 FQGNSA. CDR3 length: 16 residues. V dropped 3 bases and J dropped 2; count of bases not matched to a gene: 9. This chain's CDR3 is CASSFGPRLATYEQYF. The CDR3 region has the DNA TGTGCCAGCAGCTTTGGTCCCCGACTAGCGACCTACGAGCAGTACTTC.

This clone appeared many times. The CDR3 DNA follows: TGCGCCAGCAGCCTGGGGGCGGGGGACTACGAGCAGTACTTC. Translated, it gives CASSLGAGDYEQYF. The genes are TRBV5-1 and TRBJ2-7; TRBD2 might be the D (7 bases). Per the germline V gene, CDR1 is SGHRS and CDR2 is YFSETQ. This CDR3 has 14 residues. V was pared by 4 bases and J by 3 bases, with 14 bases between.

The V gene is TRBV7-6, the J gene TRBJ1-6, with a tentative D call TRBD1 (6 bases). The CDR3 is 16 amino acids. The germline V and J ends were trimmed by 1 base and 6 bases, with 13 bases remaining between them. Germline lookup yields CDR1 SGHVS and CDR2 FNYEAQ. The CDR3 DNA sequence: TGTGCCAGCAGCTTAGGGACGACAGGTTCTAATTCACCCCTCCACTTT. Its protein is CASSLGTTGSNSPLHF.

This chain uses TRBV29-1 with TRBJ1-1; D is ambiguous. In germline, CDR1 is SQVTM, CDR2 ANQGSEA. Trimming stripped 1 base from V and 1 base from J, with 7 bases between. The CDR3 spans 13 residues. Here the CDR3 DNA reads TGCAGCGTTGAAGGGCTAGGGAACACTGAAGCTTTCTTT. Translated: CSVEGLGNTEAFF.

The V gene is TRBV11-3, the J gene TRBJ2-1; TRBD2 aligns across 12 bases. The length of the CDR3 is 15 residues. Germline CDR1 SGHNT, CDR2 YENEEA. V shed 4 bases and J 7 bases; nucleotides not matched to a gene: 5. In DNA form, the CDR3 reads TGTGCCAGCAGCTGGACTAGCGGGATTAGGAATGAGCAGTTCTTC. Its translation: CASSWTSGIRNEQFF.

The V and J genes are TRBV7-9 and TRBJ2-5, with TRBD2 matching 14 bases. CDR3 length: 14 amino acids. The junction had 2 bases not matched to a gene; V was cut back by 6 bases and J by 5 bases. Germline loops: CDR1 SEHNR, CDR2 FQNEAQ (reference sequence). The CDR3 DNA follows: TGTGCCAGCAGAGGGACTAGCGGGGGTGAGACCCAGTACTTC. It yields the protein CASRGTSGGETQYF.

The table lists this clone with a count of one. This chain connects TRBV6-6 to TRBJ1-3, with D perhaps matching TRBD1 (6 bases). Germline lookup yields CDR1 MNHNY and CDR2 SVGAGI (reference sequence). This CDR3 spans 13 amino acids. The germline V and J ends were trimmed by 5 bases and 6 bases, with 11 bases remaining between them. CDR3 loop: CASSTGNENTIYF. The CDR3 DNA follows: TGTGCCAGCAGTACAGGGAACGAAAACACCATATATTTT.

The chain uses TRBV6-1 and TRBJ2-6, with D possibly matching TRBD2 (5 bases). The V end lost 3 bases, the J end lost 0 bases, and 6 bases lay between the germline ends. The CDR3 is 15 amino acids. Germline V gene sequence: CDR1 MNHNS, CDR2 SASEGT. The CDR3 is CASSDGSSGANVLTF. The CDR3 DNA sequence: TGTGCCAGCAGTGATGGGAGCTCTGGGGCCAACGTCCTGACTTTC.

This chain links TRBV5-1 with TRBJ1-2; maybe TRBD1 (6 bases). The V end was cut by 6 bases, the J end by 7 bases, with 13 bases between. The CDR3 extends over 12 amino acids. The germline V gene encodes CDR1 SGHRS and CDR2 YFSETQ. CDR3 sequence reads: CASNQGTGGYTF. The CDR3 DNA reads TGCGCCAGCAATCAGGGGACGGGTGGCTACACCTTC.

The rearrangement links TRBV6-5 to TRBJ2-1; 9 positions match TRBD1. CDR1 MNHEY and CDR2 SVGAGI come from the germline V gene. CDR3 length equals 15 residues. The junction had 4 bases not matched to a gene; V was cut back by 0 bases and J by 7 bases. The chain's CDR3 is CASSYSGTGMNEQFF. In DNA, the CDR3 is TGTGCCAGCAGTTACTCCGGGACAGGGATGAATGAGCAGTTCTTC.

This clone was seen more than once but under ten times. The identical CDR3 is also encoded by other nucleotide sequences in the sample. The chain carries TRBV5-4 and TRBJ1-1; TRBD1 might be the D (5 bases). V lost 1 base to trimming and J lost 1 base, with 5 bases between them. CDR1 and CDR2 from the germline V gene are SGHNT and YYREEE (reference sequence). The CDR3 has 13 residues. The CDR3 sequence: CASSLTGNTEAFF. The CDR3 bases are TGTGCCAGCAGCTTGACAGGGAACACTGAAGCTTTCTTT.